This T cell receptor (beta chain) was captured by sequencing in a study of T-cell memory formation after mild COVID-19. Overall study results and limits: That cross-reactive memory joined was suggested by some responding clones appearing in pre-infection memory. A balance of CD4 and CD8 characterized clones contracting day 15 to 85, whereas later expanders leaned CD4+.

The V segment lost 6 bases and the J segment 0 bases; nucleotides outside the gene matches: 10. The CDR3 totals 17 residues. Per the germline V gene, CDR1 is LNHDA and CDR2 is SQIVND (reference sequence). Sample barcodes and UMIs were carried by the TCR alpha and TCR beta cDNA libraries that 5'RACE generated with constant-segment primers. MiXCR was run by TCRdb on the 5' RACE reads, yielding one entry per CDR3 protein. The data show 180,000 or so distinct CDR3 sequences, with under 14% seen just once and approximately 3.4% held by the top ten. A remark on this clonotype: Its antigen is undetermined.

This TCR derives from a man between 18 and 35 years old who had mild COVID-19 (a few samples of this study predate the infection). Cell type and time point are not known. The genes are TRBV19 and TRBJ2-3, with TRBD2 matching 9 bases. Sequencing was done on a sample of PBMCs or a T cell subset sorted from them (not recorded which). CDR3 region: CASRASGATTSTDTQYF. The CDR3 DNA is TGTGCCAGTAGGGCTAGCGGGGCAACGACTAGCACAGATACGCAGTATTTT.